The 18 T cell receptor beta chains listed next were all sequenced from one sample in a study of identical twins. TCRdb re-called the 5' RACE reads with MiXCR, one entry per CDR3 protein. The data show some 630,000 distinct CDR3 sequences, around 7.4% seen once. The same data also went into a second study, on yellow fever vaccine responses in identical twins.

Material: PBMCs. The receptors stem from a woman aged 18-29 years in good health.

The gene calls are TRBV2 and TRBJ1-1; D unclear. The germline gives CDR1 SNHLY, CDR2 FYNNEI. The CDR3 length is 11 residues. V lost 3 bases and J 9 bases, leaving 8 bases between the germline ends. DNA for the CDR3: TGTGCCAGCAGTGAGGCAGAGAAAGCTTTCTTT. This sequence encodes CASSEAEKAFF. The variable domain in full, with the rest retrieved from reference TRBV2 and TRBJ1-1, is EPEVTQTPSHQVTQMGQEVILRCVPISNHLYFYWYRQILGQKVEFLVSFYNNEISEKSEIFDDQFSVERPDGSNFTLKIRSTKLEDSAMYFCASSEAEKAFFGQGTRLTVV.

The chain combines TRBV24-1 with TRBJ1-5, with unresolved D. The germline V gene has CDR1 KGHDR and CDR2 SFDVKD. Between the trimmed V and J ends, which lost 2 bases and 7 bases, there was a span of 14 bases. The CDR3 length is 15 residues. CDR3 sequence (DNA): TGTGCCACCAGTGATTCTGGCAGGCCAGGCCAGCCCCAGCATTTT. It is translated as CATSDSGRPGQPQHF.

This clonotype was observed many times. This rearrangement joins TRBV28 to TRBJ2-1; tentatively, D is TRBD1 or TRBD2 (6 bases each). V was trimmed by 6 bases and J by 3 bases, leaving 21 bases between them. Germline CDR1 and CDR2: MDHEN and SYDVKM. The CDR3 has 17 residues. The DNA of the CDR3 is TGTGCCAGCAGCCCCCCGGGGGCGGGGCGATTCTACAATGAGCAGTTCTTC. Translating it yields CASSPPGAGRFYNEQFF.

Ten or more counts support this clonotype. The chain uses TRBV12-3 or TRBV12-4 and TRBJ2-1, with 10 bases matching TRBD2. J lost 3 bases, V lost 5 bases, and 7 bases had no gene match. CDR3 length equals 16 residues. CDR3 DNA: TGTGCCAGCAGTCTTGGGGCTAGCGGGGGCTACAATGAGCAGTTCTTC. Translated: CASSLGASGGYNEQFF.

The chain recombines TRBV24-1 with TRBJ2-7, with TRBD1 matching 9 bases. Trimming took 9 bases from V and 3 from J; bases not matched to a gene: 5. Germline V lookup: CDR1 KGHDR, CDR2 SFDVKD. The CDR3 loop spans 13 amino acids. Here the CDR3 DNA reads TGTGCCACCCCGGGACAGGGTTACTACGAGCAGTACTTC. Its translation is CATPGQGYYEQYF.

This clonotype was picked up many times. The rearrangement joins TRBV7-9 to TRBJ1-2; D not certain. Per the germline V gene, CDR1 is SEHNR and CDR2 is FQNEAQ (reference sequence). V was shortened by 5 bases and J by 2 bases, with 18 bases between the two germline ends. The CDR3 sequence is 16 residues long. The CDR3 coding sequence is TGTGCCAGCAGCCCAGCCTTAATTAAGGCGAACTATGGCTACACCTTC. It codes for CASSPALIKANYGYTF. Supplemented by reference TRBV7-9 and TRBJ1-2, the full variable domain reads DTGVSQNPRHKITKRGQNVTFRCDPISEHNRLYWYRQTLGQGPEFLTYFQNEAQLEKSRLLSDRFSAERPKGSFSTLEIQRTEQGDSAMYLCASSPALIKANYGYTFGSGTRLTVV.

This clonotype was detected ten times or more. This chain uses TRBV5-1 with TRBJ2-2, with D perhaps assigned TRBD1 or TRBD2 (5 bases each). Germline V gene data show CDR1 as SGHRS and CDR2 as YFSETQ. The germline V and J ends were trimmed by 0 bases and 1 base, with 7 bases remaining between them. This CDR3 region has 15 residues. CDR3 protein: CASSLGDVNTGELFF. For the CDR3, the DNA is TGCGCCAGCAGCTTGGGGGACGTGAACACCGGGGAGCTGTTTTTT.

The chain joins TRBV6-6 to TRBJ1-6; TRBD1 might be the D (5 bases). Germline V gives CDR1 MNHNY, CDR2 SVGAGI (reference sequence). This CDR3 is 13 amino acids long. Trimming pared 10 bases from V and 9 bases from J, leaving 16 bases between. DNA of the CDR3: TGTGCCACCGTCCTACAGGAGGGTTCACCCCTCCACTTT. Encoded protein: CATVLQEGSPLHF.

This clonotype was recorded many times. The V gene is TRBV12-3 or TRBV12-4, the J gene TRBJ1-1; tentative D call: TRBD1 (6 bases). Deletions cut 5 bases from V and 8 bases from J, with 18 bases between. This CDR3 region has 14 residues. The CDR3: CASSLRGQRGEAFF. CDR3 nucleotides: TGTGCCAGCAGTCTCAGGGGCCAGAGGGGGGAAGCTTTCTTT.

The chain recombines TRBV3-1 with TRBJ2-7; possible D gene TRBD2, 6 bases. The V end was cut by 1 base, the J end by 6 bases, with 7 bases between. The CDR3 contains 12 residues. Germline V gene sequence: CDR1 LGHDT, CDR2 YNNKEL (reference sequence). CDR3 coding DNA: TGTGCCAGCAGCCAAGGGGGAGGCGAGCAGTACTTC. Amino acid sequence: CASSQGGGEQYF.

This clonotype turned up a few times. The gene calls are TRBV24-1 and TRBJ1-4; D remains unclear. V was cut by 8 bases and J by 0 bases, with 15 bases left in between. Germline loops: CDR1 KGHDR, CDR2 SFDVKD. There are 16 residues in the CDR3. The CDR3 protein is CATTLGSHATNEKLFF. In DNA, the CDR3 is TGTGCCACCACCCTCGGTTCCCATGCAACTAATGAAAAACTGTTTTTT.

This clonotype was found many times. The V call is TRBV4-1, the J call TRBJ2-7; D ambiguous. Trimming took off 1 base at V and 0 bases at J, with 16 bases between the two ends. The CDR3 is made up of 17 amino acids. Germline CDR1 reads MGHRA; CDR2 reads YSYEKL. CDR3 loop: CASSQGFGGFSSYEQYF. The DNA for the CDR3 is TGCGCCAGCAGCCAAGGCTTTGGTGGGTTCAGCTCCTACGAGCAGTACTTC.

V gene TRBV6-2 or TRBV6-3 combines with J gene TRBJ2-4; possibly TRBD1 or TRBD2 for D (6 bases each). V was trimmed by 6 bases and J by 15 bases, leaving 18 bases between them. The CDR3 is made up of 12 amino acids. Germline values: CDR1 MNHEY, CDR2 SVGEGT. The CDR3 protein is CASRTTRGGWYF. The CDR3, as DNA: TGTGCCAGCAGGACGACTAGAGGGGGGTGGTACTTC.

This chain links TRBV20-1 with TRBJ2-2, with D possibly matching TRBD1 (6 bases). V shed 0 bases and J shed 0 bases, with 17 bases lying between them. Per the germline V gene, CDR1 is DFQATT and CDR2 is SNEGSKA (reference sequence). This CDR3 contains 18 residues. CDR3 bases: TGCAGTGCTAGAGAGCCGAGGGGGATAGGAGCGAACACCGGGGAGCTGTTTTTT. Its protein product is CSAREPRGIGANTGELFF.

At least ten counts were recorded for this clonotype. The V gene is TRBV24-1, the J gene TRBJ2-2, with TRBD1 as a possible D gene (5 bases). CDR1 is KGHDR and CDR2 is SFDVKD in the germline V gene. CDR3 size: 16 residues. The V end was cut by 3 bases, the J end by 3 bases, with 13 bases between. In nucleotides, the CDR3 is TGTGCCACCAGTGATAATGTCGTAGGGGACACCGGGGAGCTGTTTTTT. Encoded protein: CATSDNVVGDTGELFF.

This clonotype showed up just a few times. J is TRBJ1-4 and V is TRBV5-1; TRBD1 aligns across 7 bases. The CDR3 totals 15 residues. The junction had 8 bases not matched to a gene; V was cut back by 2 bases and J by 7 bases. Germline CDR1 is SGHRS and CDR2 is YFSETQ. The CDR3 DNA follows: TGCGCCAGCAGCTTACAGGGGACCCTAGGTGAAAAACTGTTTTTT. Translating it yields CASSLQGTLGEKLFF.

The genes are TRBV10-3 and TRBJ2-5, with 7 bases identical to TRBD2. The CDR3 is 18 residues long. The trim removed 11 bases at V and 3 bases at J, leaving 24 bases unmatched. CDR1 is ENHRY and CDR2 is SYGVKD in the germline V gene. The CDR3 reads CAVPPKFGGDYLKETQYF. The CDR3 DNA sequence: TGTGCCGTCCCTCCTAAGTTCGGAGGGGACTACCTCAAAGAGACCCAGTACTTC.

This clonotype was observed many times. This chain joins TRBV5-5 and TRBJ2-3, with no clear D. V was shortened by 0 bases and J by 8 bases, with 10 bases between the two germline ends. CDR1 is SGHKS, CDR2 YYEKEE, per germline (reference sequence). CDR3 length equals 13 residues. The DNA of the CDR3 is TGTGCCAGCAGCTTGGATGCGGACCTTACGCAGTATTTT. Protein: CASSLDADLTQYF. Using reference TRBV5-5 and TRBJ2-3 for the parts outside the CDR3, the full variable domain is DAGVTQSPTHLIKTRGQQVTLRCSPISGHKSVSWYQQVLGQGPQFIFQYYEKEERGRGNFPDRFSARQFPNYSSELNVNALLLGDSALYLCASSLDADLTQYFGPGTRLTVL.